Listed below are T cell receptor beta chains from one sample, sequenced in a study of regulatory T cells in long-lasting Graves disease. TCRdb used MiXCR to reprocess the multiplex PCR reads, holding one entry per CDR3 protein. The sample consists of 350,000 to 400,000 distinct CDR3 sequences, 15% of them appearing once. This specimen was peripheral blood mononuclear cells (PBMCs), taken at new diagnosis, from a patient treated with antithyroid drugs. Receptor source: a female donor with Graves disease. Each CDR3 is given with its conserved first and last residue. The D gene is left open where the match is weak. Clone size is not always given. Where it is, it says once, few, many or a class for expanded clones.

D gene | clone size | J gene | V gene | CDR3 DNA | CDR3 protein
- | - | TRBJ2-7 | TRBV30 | TGTGCCTGGATAAGGGGGGGCCAGGGTGCCTACGAGCAGTACTTC | CAWIRGGQGAYEQYF
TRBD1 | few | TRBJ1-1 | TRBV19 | TGTGCCAGTAGGGCAGGGGGCTTCACTGAAGCTTTCTTT | CASRAGGFTEAFF
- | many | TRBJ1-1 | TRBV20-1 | TGCAGTGCTAGAGACCAGACCAGGGGCGGTGAAGCTTTCTTT | CSARDQTRGGEAFF
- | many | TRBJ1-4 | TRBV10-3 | TGTGCCATCAGTGAGTCGCAGGACGGATATGAAAAACTGTTTTTT | CAISESQDGYEKLFF
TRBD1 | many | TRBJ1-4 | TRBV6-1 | TGTGCCAGCTGCAGGGGGCTTCCAACCTCAACTAATGAAAAACTGTTTTTT | CASCRGLPTSTNEKLFF
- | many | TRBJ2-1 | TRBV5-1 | TGCGCCAGCAGCTTGGCAGGGACACCCTACAATGAGCAGTTCTTC | CASSLAGTPYNEQFF
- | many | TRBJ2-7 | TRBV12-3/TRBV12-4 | TGTGCCAGCAGCAACACCTTACCTAGCTCCTACGAGCAGTACTTC | CASSNTLPSSYEQYF
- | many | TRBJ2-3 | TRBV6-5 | TGTGCCAGCAGTTACGGTACGGGAGACACAGATACGCAGTATTTT | CASSYGTGDTDTQYF
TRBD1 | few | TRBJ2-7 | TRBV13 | TGTGCCAGCAGCTTACGCAGGGGGCCCTCCCGAACCTACGAGCAGTACTTC | CASSLRRGPSRTYEQYF
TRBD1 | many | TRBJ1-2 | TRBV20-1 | TGCAGTGCTAGAAGTCCCGGGACAGGGAGAAACTATGGCTACACCTTC | CSARSPGTGRNYGYTF
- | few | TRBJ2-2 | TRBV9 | TGTGCCAGCAGCGACGGGACGGGGGGGGAGCTGTTTTTT | CASSDGTGGELFF
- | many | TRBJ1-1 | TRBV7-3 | TGTGCCAGCAGCTTAGGAGGGGCTCCGAACACTGAAGCTTTCTTT | CASSLGGAPNTEAFF
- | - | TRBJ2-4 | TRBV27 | TGTGCCAGCAGTCCCCCCGACAGGTCGCGCGCCAAAAACATTCAGTACTTC | CASSPPDRSRAKNIQYF
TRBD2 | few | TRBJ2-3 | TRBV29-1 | TGCAGCGTTTCGCGGGGGGGCACAGATACGCAGTATTTT | CSVSRGGTDTQYF
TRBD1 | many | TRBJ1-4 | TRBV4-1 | TGCGCCAGCAGCCTGAACCCGGGACAGGGTTATGAAAAACTGTTTTTT | CASSLNPGQGYEKLFF
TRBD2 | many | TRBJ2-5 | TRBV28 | TGTGCCAGCAGTTCCTACCTCCATAGCGGGAGAGGCGCAGAGACCCAGTACTTC | CASSSYLHSGRGAETQYF
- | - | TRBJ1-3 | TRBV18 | TGTGCCAGCTCACCACCGATAGGCGGAAACACCATATATTTT | CASSPPIGGNTIYF
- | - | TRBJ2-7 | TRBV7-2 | TGTGCCAGCAGCCTCGCGTGGGGCTCCTACGAGCAGTACTTC | CASSLAWGSYEQYF
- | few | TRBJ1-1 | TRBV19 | TGTGCCAGTATCGGGGCGAACAGGGTGTTGGCTGAAGCTTTCTTT | CASIGANRVLAEAFF
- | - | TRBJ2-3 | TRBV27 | TGTGCCAGCAGTTTCCGGACTCATTTATACACAGATACGCAGTATTTT | CASSFRTHLYTDTQYF
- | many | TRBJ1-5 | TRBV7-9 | TGTGCCAGCAGCTCGGGAAATCAGCCCCAGCATTTT | CASSSGNQPQHF
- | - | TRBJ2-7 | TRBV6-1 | TGTGGCAGCAGTCCCCTTTCCGGGCGGGACAGAGACCTTTACGAGCAGTACTTC | CGSSPLSGRDRDLYEQYF
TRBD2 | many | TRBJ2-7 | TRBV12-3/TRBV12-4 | TGTGCCAGCTTTCTAGCGGGTTCCTACGAGCAGTACTTC | CASFLAGSYEQYF
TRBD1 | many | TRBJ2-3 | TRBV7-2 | TGTGCCAGCAGCCGTCCATACACAGGGGTACGGCAGTATTTT | CASSRPYTGVRQYF
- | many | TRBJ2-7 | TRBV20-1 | TGCAGTGCTAGAGGCCGCCTCTCCTACGAGCAGTACTTC | CSARGRLSYEQYF
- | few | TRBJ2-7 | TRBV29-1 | TGCAGCGTTGCTTCGTTGGGAGTCTACGAGCAGTACTTC | CSVASLGVYEQYF
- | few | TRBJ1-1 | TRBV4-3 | TGCGCCAGCAGCCAAGATATTGGGGAGGAAGCTTTCTTT | CASSQDIGEEAFF
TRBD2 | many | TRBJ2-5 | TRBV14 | TGTGCCAGCAGCCAAACCGGGACTAGATTTTTGGAGTACTTC | CASSQTGTRFLEYF
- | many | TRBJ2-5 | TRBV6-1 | TGTGCCAGCAGTGAAGGGGGAGGGGGGGGAGAGACCCAGTACTTC | CASSEGGGGGETQYF
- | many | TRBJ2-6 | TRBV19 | TGTGCCAGTAGCTCGCCAGGCCGGGACCCCCAATTTGGGGCCAACGTCCTGACTTTC | CASSSPGRDPQFGANVLTF
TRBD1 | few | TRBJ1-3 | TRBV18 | TGTGCCAGCTCACCTATCGGACAGGGTGGAAACACCATATATTTT | CASSPIGQGGNTIYF
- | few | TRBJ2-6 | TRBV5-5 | TGTGCCAGCACCCCCACAGGGACCAACGTCCTGACTTTC | CASTPTGTNVLTF
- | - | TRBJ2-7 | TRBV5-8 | TGTGCCAGCAGCCCGAGGCTGGGGGCCTACGAGCAGTACTTC | CASSPRLGAYEQYF